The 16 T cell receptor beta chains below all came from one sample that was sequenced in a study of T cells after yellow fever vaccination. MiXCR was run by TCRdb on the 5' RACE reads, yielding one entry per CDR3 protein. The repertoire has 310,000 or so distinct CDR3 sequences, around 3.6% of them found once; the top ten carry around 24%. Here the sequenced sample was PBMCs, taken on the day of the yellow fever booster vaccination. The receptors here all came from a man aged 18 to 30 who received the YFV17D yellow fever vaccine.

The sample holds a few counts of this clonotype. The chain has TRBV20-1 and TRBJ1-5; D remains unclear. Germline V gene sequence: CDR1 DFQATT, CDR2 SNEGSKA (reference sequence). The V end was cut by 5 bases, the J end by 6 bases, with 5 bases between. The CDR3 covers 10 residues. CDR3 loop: CSAGRQPQHF. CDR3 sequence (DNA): TGCAGTGCTGGCCGTCAGCCCCAGCATTTT.

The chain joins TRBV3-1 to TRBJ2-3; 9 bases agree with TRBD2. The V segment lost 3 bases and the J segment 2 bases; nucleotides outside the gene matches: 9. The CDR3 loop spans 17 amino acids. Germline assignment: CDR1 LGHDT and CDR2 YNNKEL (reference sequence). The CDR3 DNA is TGTGCCAGCAGCCATACCTCGGGACTAGCTTTCACAGATACGCAGTATTTT. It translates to CASSHTSGLAFTDTQYF.

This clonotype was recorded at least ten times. The CDR3 sequence: CASSFEVYGYTF. The CDR3 DNA reads as TGTGCCAGCAGCTTCGAGGTCTATGGCTACACCTTC. The rearrangement joins TRBV7-2 to TRBJ1-2; D is unresolved. V was trimmed by 3 bases and J by 4 bases, leaving 6 bases between them. Looked up from germline, CDR1 is SGHTA and CDR2 is FQGNSA. This CDR3 has 12 residues. Variable domain in full (rest from reference TRBV7-2 and TRBJ1-2): GAGVSQSPSNKVTEKGKDVELRCDPISGHTALYWYRQSLGQGLEFLIYFQGNSAPDKSGLPSDRFSAERTGGSVSTLTIQRTQQEDSAVYLCASSFEVYGYTFGSGTRLTVV.

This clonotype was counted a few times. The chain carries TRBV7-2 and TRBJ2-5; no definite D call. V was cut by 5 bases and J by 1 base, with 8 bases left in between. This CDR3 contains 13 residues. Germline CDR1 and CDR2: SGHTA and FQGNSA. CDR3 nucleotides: TGTGCCAGCAGCCTAGTTATCCAAGAGACCCAGTACTTC. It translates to CASSLVIQETQYF.

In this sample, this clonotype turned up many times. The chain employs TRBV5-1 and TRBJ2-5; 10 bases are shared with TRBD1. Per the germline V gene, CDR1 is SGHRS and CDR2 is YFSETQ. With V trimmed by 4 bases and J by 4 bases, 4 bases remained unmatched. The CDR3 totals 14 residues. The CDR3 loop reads CASSPGTGAETQYF. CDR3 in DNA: TGCGCCAGCAGCCCCGGGACAGGGGCAGAGACCCAGTACTTC. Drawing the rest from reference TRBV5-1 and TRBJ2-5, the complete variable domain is KAGVTQTPRYLIKTRGQQVTLSCSPISGHRSVSWYQQTPGQGLQFLFEYFSETQRNKGNFPGRFSGRQFSNSRSEMNVSTLELGDSALYLCASSPGTGAETQYFGPGTRLLVL.

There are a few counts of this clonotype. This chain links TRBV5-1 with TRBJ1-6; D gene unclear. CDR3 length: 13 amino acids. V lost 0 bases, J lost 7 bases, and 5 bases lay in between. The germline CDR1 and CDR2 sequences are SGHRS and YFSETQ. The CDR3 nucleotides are TGCGCCAGCAGCTTGGAGTTAAATTCACCCCTCCACTTT. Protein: CASSLELNSPLHF.

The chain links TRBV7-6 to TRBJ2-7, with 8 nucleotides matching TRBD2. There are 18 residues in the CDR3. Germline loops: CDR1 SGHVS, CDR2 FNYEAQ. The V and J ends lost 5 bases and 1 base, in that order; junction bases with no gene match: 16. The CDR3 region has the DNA TGTGCCAGCAGCCCGGCCCCTAGCGGGCGACACTTATCCTACGAGCAGTACTTC. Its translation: CASSPAPSGRHLSYEQYF.

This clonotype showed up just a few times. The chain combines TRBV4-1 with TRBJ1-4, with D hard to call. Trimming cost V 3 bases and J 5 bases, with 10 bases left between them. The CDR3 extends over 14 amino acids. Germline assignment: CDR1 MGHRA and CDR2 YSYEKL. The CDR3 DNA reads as TGCGCCAGCAGCCATATAACTCAGAATGAAAAACTGTTTTTT. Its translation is CASSHITQNEKLFF.

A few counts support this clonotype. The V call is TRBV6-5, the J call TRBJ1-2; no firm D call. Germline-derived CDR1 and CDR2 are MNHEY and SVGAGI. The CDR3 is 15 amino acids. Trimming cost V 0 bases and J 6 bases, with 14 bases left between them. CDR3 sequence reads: CASSYSVVRGNGYTF. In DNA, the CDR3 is TGTGCCAGCAGTTACTCGGTGGTTCGGGGAAATGGCTACACCTTC.

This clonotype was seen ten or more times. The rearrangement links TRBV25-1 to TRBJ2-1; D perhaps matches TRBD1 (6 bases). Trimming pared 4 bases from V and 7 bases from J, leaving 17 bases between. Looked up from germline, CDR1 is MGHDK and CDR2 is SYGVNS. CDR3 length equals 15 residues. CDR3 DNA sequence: TGTGCCAGCAGTGCCGCACCAGGGGATCGGAATGAGCAGTTCTTC. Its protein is CASSAAPGDRNEQFF.

Here the CDR3 reads CASGYNQPQHF. The CDR3 bases are TGTGCCAGTGGTTATAATCAGCCCCAGCATTTT. V usage is TRBV19 and J usage is TRBJ1-5; no firm D call. V lost 8 bases and J lost 4, with 6 bases in between. The CDR3 is made up of 11 amino acids. In germline, CDR1 is LNHDA, CDR2 SQIVND (reference sequence).

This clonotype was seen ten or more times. The CDR3 loop is CASSLAYLAGGPYEQYF. The CDR3 region has the DNA TGTGCCAGCAGCTTGGCTTACCTAGCGGGGGGCCCCTACGAGCAGTACTTC. The gene calls are TRBV5-5 and TRBJ2-7; 11 positions agree with TRBD2. The CDR3 totals 17 residues. V lost 0 bases and J lost 2; bases outside the gene matches: 7. Germline loops: CDR1 SGHKS, CDR2 YYEKEE (reference sequence).

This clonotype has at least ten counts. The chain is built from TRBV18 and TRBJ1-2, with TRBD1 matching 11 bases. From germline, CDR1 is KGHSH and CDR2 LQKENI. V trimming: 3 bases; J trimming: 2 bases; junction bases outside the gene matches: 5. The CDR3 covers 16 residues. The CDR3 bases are TGTGCCAGCTCACCGGAGGGACAGGGGGGGAACTATGGCTACACCTTC. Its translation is CASSPEGQGGNYGYTF. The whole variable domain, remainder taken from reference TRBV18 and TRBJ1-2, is NAGVMQNPRHLVRRRGQEARLRCSPMKGHSHVYWYRQLPEEGLKFMVYLQKENIIDESGMPKERFSAEFPKEGPSILRIQQVVRGDSAAYFCASSPEGQGGNYGYTFGSGTRLTVV.

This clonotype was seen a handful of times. CDR3 DNA: TGTGCCATCAGTGAGGGACGGACGAACACTGAAGCTTTCTTT. This gives the protein CAISEGRTNTEAFF. The chain has TRBV10-3 and TRBJ1-1; D gene uncertain. Trimming took off 2 bases at V and 1 base at J, with 8 bases between the two ends. Germline V gene data show CDR1 as ENHRY and CDR2 as SYGVKD. CDR3 length equals 14 residues.

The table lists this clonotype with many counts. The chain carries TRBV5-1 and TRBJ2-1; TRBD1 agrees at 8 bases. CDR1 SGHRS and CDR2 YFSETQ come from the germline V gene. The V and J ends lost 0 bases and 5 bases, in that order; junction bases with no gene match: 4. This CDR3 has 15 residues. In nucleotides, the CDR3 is TGCGCCAGCAGCTTGGGAGGGACAGGACACAATGAGCAGTTCTTC. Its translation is CASSLGGTGHNEQFF.

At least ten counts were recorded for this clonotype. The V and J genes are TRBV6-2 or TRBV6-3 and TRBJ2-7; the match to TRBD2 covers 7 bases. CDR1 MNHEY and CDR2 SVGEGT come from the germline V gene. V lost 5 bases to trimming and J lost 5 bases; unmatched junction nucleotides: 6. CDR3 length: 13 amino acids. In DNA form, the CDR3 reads TGTGCCAGCAGTCGGACGGGAGGCAACGAGCAGTACGTC. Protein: CASSRTGGNEQYV.